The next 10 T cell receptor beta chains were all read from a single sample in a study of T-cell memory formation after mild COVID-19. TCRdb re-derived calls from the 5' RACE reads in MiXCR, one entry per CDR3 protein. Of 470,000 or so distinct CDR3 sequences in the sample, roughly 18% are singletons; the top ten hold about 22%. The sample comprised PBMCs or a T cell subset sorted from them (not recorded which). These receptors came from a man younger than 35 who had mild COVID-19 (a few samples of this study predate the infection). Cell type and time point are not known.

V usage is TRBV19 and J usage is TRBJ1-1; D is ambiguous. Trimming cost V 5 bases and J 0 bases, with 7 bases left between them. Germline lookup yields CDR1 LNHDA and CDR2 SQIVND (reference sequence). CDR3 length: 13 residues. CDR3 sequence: CASSGGMNTEAFF. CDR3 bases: TGTGCCAGTAGTGGAGGAATGAACACTGAAGCTTTCTTT.

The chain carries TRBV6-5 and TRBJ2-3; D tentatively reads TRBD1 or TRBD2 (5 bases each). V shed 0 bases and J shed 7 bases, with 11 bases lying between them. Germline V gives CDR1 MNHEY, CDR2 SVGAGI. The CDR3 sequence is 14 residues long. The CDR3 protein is CASSYSKRGHTQYF. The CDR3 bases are TGTGCCAGCAGTTACTCGAAGAGGGGACATACGCAGTATTTT.

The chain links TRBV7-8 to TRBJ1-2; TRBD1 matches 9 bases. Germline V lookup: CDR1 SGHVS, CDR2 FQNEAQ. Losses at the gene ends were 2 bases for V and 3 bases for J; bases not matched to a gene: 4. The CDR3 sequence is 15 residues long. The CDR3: CASSLSGTGHYGYTF. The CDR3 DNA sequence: TGTGCCAGCAGCTTATCCGGGACAGGGCACTATGGCTACACCTTC.

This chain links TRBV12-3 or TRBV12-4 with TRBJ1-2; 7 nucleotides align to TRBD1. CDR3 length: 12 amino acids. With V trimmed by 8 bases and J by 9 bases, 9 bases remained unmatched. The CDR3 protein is CASLDRAYSYTF. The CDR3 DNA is TGTGCCAGCTTAGACAGGGCATATAGCTACACCTTC.

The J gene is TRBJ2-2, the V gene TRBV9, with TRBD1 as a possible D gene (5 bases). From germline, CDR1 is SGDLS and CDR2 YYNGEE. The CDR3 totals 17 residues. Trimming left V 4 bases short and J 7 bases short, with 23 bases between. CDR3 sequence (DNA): TGTGCCAGCAGCCCGTGGACACTGGGCCCCTTGGACGGGGAGCTGTTTTTT. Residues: CASSPWTLGPLDGELFF.

The CDR3 DNA sequence: TGCGCCAGCAGCTCCTCTAGCGGGGGGGCAAGAGATACGCAGTATTTT. Translated: CASSSSSGGARDTQYF. The chain links TRBV5-1 to TRBJ2-3, with TRBD2 matching 12 bases. With V trimmed by 3 bases and J by 5 bases, 7 bases remained unmatched. This CDR3 is 16 amino acids long. From germline, CDR1 is SGHRS and CDR2 YFSETQ.

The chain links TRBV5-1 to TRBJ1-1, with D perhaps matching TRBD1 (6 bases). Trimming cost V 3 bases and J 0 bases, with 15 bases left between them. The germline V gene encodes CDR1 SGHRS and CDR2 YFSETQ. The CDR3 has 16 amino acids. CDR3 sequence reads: CASSWAGASVNTEAFF. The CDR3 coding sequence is TGCGCCAGCAGCTGGGCAGGGGCGTCGGTGAACACTGAAGCTTTCTTT.

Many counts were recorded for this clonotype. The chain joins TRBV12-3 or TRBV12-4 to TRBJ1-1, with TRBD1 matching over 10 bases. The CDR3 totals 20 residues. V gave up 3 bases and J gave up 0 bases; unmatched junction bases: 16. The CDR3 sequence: CASSFLRGGTGDLVNTEAFF. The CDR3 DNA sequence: TGTGCCAGCAGTTTTCTTAGGGGCGGGACAGGGGATCTCGTGAACACTGAAGCTTTCTTT.

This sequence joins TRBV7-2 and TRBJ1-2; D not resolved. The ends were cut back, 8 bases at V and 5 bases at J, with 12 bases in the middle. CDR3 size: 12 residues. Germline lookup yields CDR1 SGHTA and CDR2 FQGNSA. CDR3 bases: TGTGCCAGCGTCCGCATAGGGTATGGCTACACCTTC. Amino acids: CASVRIGYGYTF.

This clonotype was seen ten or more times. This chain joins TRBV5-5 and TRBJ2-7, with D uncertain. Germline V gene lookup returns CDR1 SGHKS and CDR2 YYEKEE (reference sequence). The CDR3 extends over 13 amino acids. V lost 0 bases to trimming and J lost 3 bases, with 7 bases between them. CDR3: CASSLEDDYEQYV. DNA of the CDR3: TGTGCCAGCAGCTTGGAAGACGACTACGAGCAGTACGTC.